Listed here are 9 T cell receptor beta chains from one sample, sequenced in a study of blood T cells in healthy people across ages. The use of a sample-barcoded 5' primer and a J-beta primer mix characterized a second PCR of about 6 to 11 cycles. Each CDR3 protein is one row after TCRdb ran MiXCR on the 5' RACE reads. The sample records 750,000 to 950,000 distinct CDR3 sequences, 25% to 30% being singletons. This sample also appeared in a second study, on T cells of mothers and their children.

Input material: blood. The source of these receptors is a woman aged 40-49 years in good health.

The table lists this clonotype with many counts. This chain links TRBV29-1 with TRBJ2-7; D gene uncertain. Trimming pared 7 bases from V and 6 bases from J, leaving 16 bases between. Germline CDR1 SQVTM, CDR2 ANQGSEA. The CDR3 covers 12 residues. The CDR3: CSGGYNSREQYF. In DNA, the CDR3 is TGCAGCGGTGGGTACAACTCCCGCGAGCAGTACTTC.

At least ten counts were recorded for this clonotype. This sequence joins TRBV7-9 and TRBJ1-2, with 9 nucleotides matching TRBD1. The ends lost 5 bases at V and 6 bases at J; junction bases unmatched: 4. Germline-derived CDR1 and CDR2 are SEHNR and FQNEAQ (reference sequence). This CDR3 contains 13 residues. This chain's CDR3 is CASSPGQGHGYTF. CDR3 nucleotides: TGTGCCAGCAGCCCTGGACAGGGGCATGGCTACACCTTC.

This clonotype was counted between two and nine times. The CDR3 reads CASNSGAYEKLFF. The DNA of the CDR3 is TGTGCCAGCAACTCAGGGGCATATGAAAAACTGTTTTTT. The rearrangement links TRBV2 to TRBJ1-4, with D maybe TRBD1 (6 bases). This CDR3 region has 13 residues. Germline CDR1 SNHLY, CDR2 FYNNEI. V lost 7 bases and J lost 6, with 12 bases in between.

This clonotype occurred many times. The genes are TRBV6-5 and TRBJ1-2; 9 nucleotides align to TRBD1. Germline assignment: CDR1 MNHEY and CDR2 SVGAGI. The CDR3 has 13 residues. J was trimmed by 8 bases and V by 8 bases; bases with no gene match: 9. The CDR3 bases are TGTGCCAGCGGACGGGACAGGGCGAGCGGCTACACCTTC. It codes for CASGRDRASGYTF.

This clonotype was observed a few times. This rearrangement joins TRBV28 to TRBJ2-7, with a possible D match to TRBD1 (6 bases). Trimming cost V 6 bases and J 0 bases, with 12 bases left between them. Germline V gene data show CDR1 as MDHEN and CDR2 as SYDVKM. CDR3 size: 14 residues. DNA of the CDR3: TGTGCCAGCAGACCTACAGGGAGCTCCTACGAGCAGTACTTC. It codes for CASRPTGSSYEQYF.

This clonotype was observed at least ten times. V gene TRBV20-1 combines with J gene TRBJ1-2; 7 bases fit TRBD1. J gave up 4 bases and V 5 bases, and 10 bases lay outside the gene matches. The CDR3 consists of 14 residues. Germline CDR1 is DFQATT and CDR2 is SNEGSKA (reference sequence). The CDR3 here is CSASTRQGLYGYTF. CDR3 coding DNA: TGCAGTGCTTCCACCCGACAGGGCCTCTATGGCTACACCTTC.

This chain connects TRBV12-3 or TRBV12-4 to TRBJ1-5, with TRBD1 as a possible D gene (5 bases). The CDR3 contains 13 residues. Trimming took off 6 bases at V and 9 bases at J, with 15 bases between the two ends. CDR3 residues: CASRGWGRGPQHF. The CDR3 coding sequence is TGTGCCAGCAGAGGTTGGGGCCGGGGGCCCCAGCATTTT.

The CDR3 spells CSASQTGGSNQPQHF. For the CDR3, the DNA is TGCAGTGCTAGTCAGACAGGGGGCTCTAATCAGCCCCAGCATTTT. This chain joins TRBV20-1 and TRBJ1-5; 10 positions agree with TRBD1. Germline CDR1 DFQATT, CDR2 SNEGSKA (reference sequence). The CDR3 is made up of 15 amino acids. Trimming took 3 bases from V and 4 from J; bases not matched to a gene: 6.

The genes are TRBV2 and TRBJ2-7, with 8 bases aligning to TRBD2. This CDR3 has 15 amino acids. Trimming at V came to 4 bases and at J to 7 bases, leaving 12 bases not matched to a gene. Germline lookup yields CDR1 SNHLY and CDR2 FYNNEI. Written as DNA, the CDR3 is TGTGCCAGCAGTGGTTCGGGGGGGTCCTACAATGAGCAGTACTTC. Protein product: CASSGSGGSYNEQYF.